Listed here is a single T cell receptor beta chain. The antigen it recognizes is unknown. Base-call qualities are not available, and no considerably larger clone is one nucleotide away. The donors were included in the validation cohort of some 120 subjects, a group kept apart from the roughly 670-subject first cohort. The data belong to a study of cytomegalovirus exposure and HLA in healthy donors (dated by TCRdb to about 2017). Broadly, across the study: According to a later analysis, the 120 validation repertoires were produced on the same platform as the roughly 600 repertoires of the first cohort. The aim of the study was to test whether cataloging public T cell receptors could identify signatures of past pathogen exposure. Besides the first cohort of roughly 660 subjects, a separate validation cohort made up of 90 to 150 different subjects was used. To predict cytomegalovirus infection status, the study combined high-throughput TCR immunosequencing, statistical association of individual TCRs with disease status, and machine learning. Summary of the overall study and its limitations: Across donors, most TCR sequences were observed very rarely, whereas some public TCRs were present in many individuals. In a later analysis, TCRs clustered in the first cohort were found to also tend to co-occur in the roughly 110 validation repertoires, with approximately 94% of cluster scores above 0. Cytomegalovirus status was reported to be diagnosed by the classifier with high specificity and sensitivity in both the original and validation cohorts. All 120 or so repertoires were used to score co-occurrence in the validation cohort in a later analysis, because that analysis had no HLA typing for the cohort. In vitro tests confirmed that a few of the cytomegalovirus-associated TCR beta chains recognize cytomegalovirus antigens. In the study, approximately 150 TCR beta chains were listed as associated with cytomegalovirus. The authors suggested that the approach could potentially be generalized to other disease states and immunological phenotypes.

Libraries were built with the immunoSEQ multiplex PCR assay. The study's processing was this. To diagnose cytomegalovirus status from the catalog of TCR beta chain sequences, a statistical classification framework was built. This immuneACCESS table, as held by TCRdb, lists in-frame sequences with V and J called but not all clones. Of the missing ones, under half trace to an unresolved V gene in checked studies; the others have no known cause. The D gene and trimming were derived from the DNA, and the V and J assignments and clone size from that table. The sample has roughly 280,000 clones on record, roughly 85% of them singletons. Of the sample, 0.9% to 1.1% falls within the top ten clones. The CDR1 and CDR2 encoded by the germline V gene are SQVTM and ANQGSEA. Inclusive of the bounding cysteine and phenylalanine, the CDR3 is 15 residues long. Only CDR3 DNA is held: 45 bases, read in frame from base 1. A distance of 19 bases separates the germline ends of V and J, which lose 3 bases and 5 bases respectively.

This clonotype originated in a young woman in good health and CMV-seronegative. The specimen was PBMCs. This chain is built from TRBV29-1 and TRBJ2-5, and the D gene may be TRBD2, 6 bases matching. The CDR3 here reads CSVEGTLSSGETQYF. The DNA sequence reads TGCAGCGTTGAGGGCACATTGAGCAGCGGGGAGACCCAGTACTTC. The reference TRBV29-1 and TRBJ2-5 proteins fill in what lies around the CDR3, so the full variable domain reads SAVISQKPSRDICQRGTSLTIQCQVDSQVTMMFWYRQQPGQSLTLIATANQGSEATYESGFVIDKFPISRPNLTFSTLTVSNMSPEDSSIYLCSVEGTLSSGETQYFGPGTRLLVL.